These 29 T cell receptor beta chains share one sample of origin, sequenced in a study of shared clonotypes between healthy human individuals. Repertoires were generated with immunoSEQ multiplex PCR, while TCRdb's copy carries only in-frame clones and drops some. The repertoire holds roughly 1.5 million clones, with under 99% as singletons. The sequenced sample consisted of naive CD4+ T cells sorted from blood. Subset of the sample: CD45RA+ positively selected. The receptors were sampled from a man between 25 and 39 years old in good health.

The chain recombines TRBV9 with TRBJ2-1, with TRBD2 matching 9 bases. The CDR3 is 15 residues long. V shed 0 bases, J shed 9 bases, and the junction held 7 bases outside the gene matches. Germline V CDR1 and CDR2: SGDLS, YYNGEE. CDR3 residues: CASSVDLAGMGEQFF. CDR3 nucleotide sequence: TGTGCCAGCAGCGTAGACCTAGCGGGAATGGGTGAGCAGTTCTTC.

The J gene is TRBJ1-2, the V gene TRBV28; D may be TRBD1 (5 bases). V was shortened by 5 bases and J by 2 bases, with 27 bases between the two germline ends. This CDR3 contains 19 residues. Germline CDR1 MDHEN, CDR2 SYDVKM. Here the CDR3 DNA reads TGTGCCAGCAGTCCTCCCACGACAGTTCCGCTACAATTAAACTATGGCTACACCTTC. This codes for CASSPPTTVPLQLNYGYTF.

As for this clone: The same CDR3 can be traced to other DNA sequences in this sample. This chain uses TRBV28 with TRBJ1-1; no reliable D call. The CDR3 consists of 12 residues. Germline V CDR1 and CDR2: MDHEN, SYDVKM. Trimming pared 2 bases from V and 4 bases from J, leaving 5 bases between. The CDR3 region has the DNA TGTGCCAGCAGTTTAAGGGTCACTGAAGCTTTCTTT. Translating it yields CASSLRVTEAFF.

V gene TRBV6-1 combines with J gene TRBJ2-6, with D unresolved. V shed 8 bases and J shed 3 bases, with 11 bases lying between them. The CDR3 totals 14 residues. Germline V gene lookup returns CDR1 MNHNS and CDR2 SASEGT. The CDR3 here is CASCRRDGANVLTF. CDR3 DNA sequence: TGTGCCAGCTGCCGTAGGGATGGGGCCAACGTCCTGACTTTC.

The V gene is TRBV5-1, the J gene TRBJ2-2; 9 bases align to TRBD2. The junction had 9 bases not matched to a gene; V was cut back by 4 bases and J by 5 bases. Per germline, CDR1 SGHRS and CDR2 YFSETQ. CDR3 length equals 16 residues. CDR3 in amino acids: CASSRPRAGGTGELFF. DNA of the CDR3: TGCGCCAGCAGCCGCCCAAGGGCGGGAGGGACCGGGGAGCTGTTTTTT.

This clone appeared once. The chain is built from TRBV9 and TRBJ2-3; the match to TRBD2 covers 10 bases. CDR1 is SGDLS and CDR2 is YYNGEE in the germline V gene. This CDR3 has 16 amino acids. Losses at the gene ends were 3 bases for V and 5 bases for J; bases not matched to a gene: 9. CDR3 bases: TGTGCCAGCAGCGGGCCGATTCTAGCGGGAGTAGATACGCAGTATTTT. Its protein is CASSGPILAGVDTQYF.

The J gene is TRBJ2-1, the V gene TRBV7-2; 10 nucleotides match TRBD2. From germline, CDR1 is SGHTA and CDR2 FQGNSA. This CDR3 comprises 15 residues. Trimming cost V 2 bases and J 6 bases; bases outside gene matches: 4. CDR3 sequence reads: CASSLTSGNTNEQFF. Here the CDR3 DNA reads TGTGCCAGCAGCTTAACTAGCGGGAATACCAATGAGCAGTTCTTC.

The rearrangement links TRBV5-1 to TRBJ2-1; 10 bases match TRBD1. Trimming took 4 bases from V and 14 from J; bases not matched to a gene: 9. The CDR3 contains 13 residues. CDR1 is SGHRS, CDR2 YFSETQ, per germline. In nucleotides, the CDR3 is TGCGCCAGCAGCCCAGGGACAGGGGTCTTTGAGTTCTTC. This codes for CASSPGTGVFEFF.

The rearrangement uses TRBV7-2 and TRBJ2-5; no reliable D call. V shed 2 bases and J shed 5 bases, with 9 bases lying between them. CDR3 size: 13 residues. Germline V CDR1 and CDR2: SGHTA, FQGNSA. The CDR3 is CASSLQLRETQYF. CDR3 bases: TGTGCCAGCAGCTTACAGCTTAGGGAGACCCAGTACTTC.

The rearrangement links TRBV4-2 to TRBJ2-7; D possibly corresponds to TRBD1 (5 bases). There are 15 residues in the CDR3. Trimming left V 0 bases short and J 2 bases short, with 11 bases between. Germline V gives CDR1 LGHNA, CDR2 YNFKEQ. The CDR3 region is CASSQEGRVTYEQYF. CDR3 sequence (DNA): TGTGCCAGCAGCCAAGAGGGCAGGGTGACCTACGAGCAGTACTTC.

This rearrangement joins TRBV28 to TRBJ2-7, with D unclear. This CDR3 is 13 amino acids long. Deletions cut 4 bases from V and 6 bases from J, with 13 bases between. The germline V gene encodes CDR1 MDHEN and CDR2 SYDVKM. The CDR3 nucleotides read TGTGCCAGCAGTTCTGCAGTTCCTGGCGAGCAGTACTTC. Translated, it gives CASSSAVPGEQYF.

V usage is TRBV28 and J usage is TRBJ2-5; D may match TRBD1 or TRBD2 (5 bases each). Per the germline V gene, CDR1 is MDHEN and CDR2 is SYDVKM. The CDR3 contains 14 residues. V dropped 4 bases and J dropped 5 bases, with 14 bases sitting between them. CDR3 loop: CASSSGQSSETQYF. DNA for the CDR3: TGTGCCAGCAGTTCGGGGCAAAGTTCCGAGACCCAGTACTTC.

As for this clone: The sample has other DNA sequences that encode this CDR3 too. V usage is TRBV5-1 and J usage is TRBJ2-1; 9 positions agree with TRBD2. V was clipped by 0 bases and J by 4 bases; unmatched bases: 2. The CDR3 totals 15 residues. The germline gives CDR1 SGHRS, CDR2 YFSETQ. CDR3 loop: CASSLVTSGYNEQFF. CDR3 DNA sequence: TGCGCCAGCAGCTTGGTCACTAGCGGGTACAATGAGCAGTTCTTC.

CDR3 region: CASSKYRTGGSNQPQHF. DNA of the CDR3: TGTGCCAGCAGCAAATACAGGACAGGGGGGAGCAATCAGCCCCAGCATTTT. The rearrangement links TRBV27 to TRBJ1-5; 10 positions agree with TRBD1. V lost 6 bases and J lost 1; bases outside the gene matches: 9. CDR3 length equals 17 residues. Germline-derived CDR1 and CDR2 are MNHEY and SMNVEV (reference sequence).

A single count supports this clone. This chain uses TRBV15 with TRBJ1-1, with D uncertain. The CDR3 contains 15 residues. The V gene lost 0 bases and the J gene lost 2 bases, with 10 bases spanning the gap. Germline V lookup: CDR1 LNHNV, CDR2 YYDKDF (reference sequence). CDR3 amino acids: CATSRDGQRNTEAFF. Here the CDR3 DNA reads TGTGCCACCAGCAGAGATGGTCAGAGAAACACTGAAGCTTTCTTT.

V and J are TRBV10-1 and TRBJ2-7, with D tentatively TRBD1 (6 bases). V gave up 3 bases and J gave up 0 bases, with 12 bases separating them. The length of the CDR3 is 15 residues. CDR1 WNHNN and CDR2 SYGVQD come from the germline V gene (reference sequence). CDR3 sequence reads: CASSDSGGNSYEQYF. DNA for the CDR3: TGCGCCAGCAGTGATTCTGGGGGCAACTCCTACGAGCAGTACTTC.

This chain links TRBV5-4 with TRBJ2-1, with 7 bases identical to TRBD2. There are 17 residues in the CDR3. Germline loops: CDR1 SGHNT, CDR2 YYREEE (reference sequence). V shed 4 bases, J shed 4 bases, and the junction held 14 bases outside the gene matches. The CDR3 DNA reads TGTGCCAGCAGCGGACGTGGCGGGAGCCCAAAATACAATGAGCAGTTCTTC. Protein product: CASSGRGGSPKYNEQFF. The full variable domain, rest sourced from reference TRBV5-4 and TRBJ2-1, is ETGVTQSPTHLIKTRGQQVTLRCSSQSGHNTVSWYQQALGQGPQFIFQYYREEENGRGNFPPRFSGLQFPNYSSELNVNALELDDSALYLCASSGRGGSPKYNEQFFGPGTRLTVL.

The chain has TRBV28 and TRBJ1-4, with a weak D call TRBD1 (5 bases). V lost 6 bases to trimming and J lost 7 bases, with 15 bases between them. Germline values: CDR1 MDHEN, CDR2 SYDVKM. The CDR3 has 14 amino acids. CDR3 in amino acids: CASSLVPRGEKLFF. CDR3 sequence (DNA): TGTGCCAGCAGCCTGGTCCCGAGGGGTGAAAAACTGTTTTTT.

The chain recombines TRBV7-3 with TRBJ2-1; D uncertain. Per germline, CDR1 SGHTA and CDR2 FQGTGA. The CDR3 sequence is 16 residues long. The ends were cut back, 2 bases at V and 4 bases at J, with 15 bases in the middle. CDR3 loop: CASSLELGVKYNEQFF. The CDR3 nucleotides read TGTGCCAGCAGCTTAGAGCTAGGTGTGAAATACAATGAGCAGTTCTTC. The entire variable domain, with the rest obtained from reference TRBV7-3 and TRBJ2-1, is as follows: GAGVSQTPSNKVTEKGKYVELRCDPISGHTALYWYRQSLGQGPEFLIYFQGTGAADDSGLPNDRFFAVRPEGSVSTLKIQRTERGDSAVYLCASSLELGVKYNEQFFGPGTRLTVL.

CDR3 loop: CASSMFQREVVGELFF. The CDR3 DNA reads as TGTGCCAGTAGTATGTTCCAGCGGGAGGTAGTCGGGGAGCTGTTTTTT. V usage is TRBV19 and J usage is TRBJ2-2, with 9 bases that match TRBD2. Trimming removed 3 bases from V and 7 bases from J; junction bases left unmatched: 9. The CDR3 extends over 16 amino acids. From germline, CDR1 is LNHDA and CDR2 SQIVND (reference sequence).

With respect to this clone: The sample carries other DNA sequences with the same CDR3. As DNA, the CDR3 is TGTGCCACCAGCAGAGTCGGGACTGAAGCTTTCTTT. Translating it yields CATSRVGTEAFF. V and J are TRBV15 and TRBJ1-1, with D unresolved. The V end lost 1 base, the J end lost 5 bases, and 5 bases lay between the germline ends. This CDR3 is built from 12 residues. Germline assignment: CDR1 LNHNV and CDR2 YYDKDF (reference sequence). Full variable domain (rest looked up from reference TRBV15 and TRBJ1-1): DAMVIQNPRYQVTQFGKPVTLSCSQTLNHNVMYWYQQKSSQAPKLLFHYYDKDFNNEADTPDNFQSRRPNTSFCFLDIRSPGLGDTAMYLCATSRVGTEAFFGQGTRLTVV.

The chain links TRBV7-2 to TRBJ2-7; 7 bases fit TRBD2. CDR1 and CDR2 (germline): SGHTA, FQGNSA. J was trimmed by 5 bases and V by 5 bases; bases with no gene match: 15. The CDR3 is 16 residues long. The CDR3 loop is CASSPSGGRTGDEQYF. The CDR3 bases are TGTGCCAGCAGCCCTTCCGGGGGGAGGACCGGAGACGAGCAGTACTTC. Full variable domain (remainder filled in from reference TRBV7-2 and TRBJ2-7): GAGVSQSPSNKVTEKGKDVELRCDPISGHTALYWYRQSLGQGLEFLIYFQGNSAPDKSGLPSDRFSAERTGGSVSTLTIQRTQQEDSAVYLCASSPSGGRTGDEQYFGPGTRLTVT.

V and J are TRBV19 and TRBJ2-7; the D is unclear. The CDR3 length is 15 residues. Germline-derived CDR1 and CDR2 are LNHDA and SQIVND (reference sequence). V was cut by 4 bases and J by 12 bases, with 25 bases left in between. The CDR3 DNA sequence: TGTGCCAGTAGTAGTTCCGGCACTCTCGACGCAATGCCGTACTTC. This encodes CASSSSGTLDAMPYF.

The chain combines TRBV28 with TRBJ2-7; 8 nucleotides match TRBD1. The CDR3 is 14 residues long. Germline trimming cut 3 bases from V and 4 bases from J; bases unmatched to any gene: 5. CDR1 and CDR2 (germline): MDHEN, SYDVKM. The CDR3 sequence: CASSFIDRGYEQYF. The CDR3, as DNA: TGTGCCAGCAGTTTTATCGACAGGGGTTACGAGCAGTACTTC.

The chain recombines TRBV5-1 with TRBJ2-7, with D possibly being TRBD2 (6 bases). Germline CDR1 is SGHRS and CDR2 is YFSETQ. The CDR3 covers 16 residues. Trimming removed 0 bases at V and 2 bases at J, with 15 bases between. The CDR3 sequence is CASSLAVGSGPYEQYF. In DNA form, the CDR3 reads TGCGCCAGCAGCTTGGCCGTCGGTAGCGGCCCCTACGAGCAGTACTTC. Filled out from reference TRBV5-1 and TRBJ2-7, the complete variable domain reads KAGVTQTPRYLIKTRGQQVTLSCSPISGHRSVSWYQQTPGQGLQFLFEYFSETQRNKGNFPGRFSGRQFSNSRSEMNVSTLELGDSALYLCASSLAVGSGPYEQYFGPGTRLTVT.

The CDR3 nucleotides are TGCGCCAGCAGCTCGCCCACTAGCGGGACCCTCAATGAGCAGTTCTTC. Residues: CASSSPTSGTLNEQFF. The chain employs TRBV5-1 and TRBJ2-1; 10 bases agree with TRBD2. Germline V lookup: CDR1 SGHRS, CDR2 YFSETQ. V lost 3 bases to trimming and J lost 6 bases; unmatched junction nucleotides: 9. The CDR3 consists of 16 residues.

The rearrangement links TRBV11-2 to TRBJ1-3; D may be TRBD1 (6 bases). Germline V gene data show CDR1 as SGHAT and CDR2 as FQNNGV. The CDR3 runs 16 residues. V lost 3 bases and J 0 bases, leaving 12 bases between the germline ends. The DNA of the CDR3 is TGTGCCAGCAGCTTTTTAACGGACAGCTCTGGAAACACCATATATTTT. Translating gives CASSFLTDSSGNTIYF.

The chain employs TRBV27 and TRBJ2-1, with TRBD2 matching over 10 bases. Germline CDR1 reads MNHEY; CDR2 reads SMNVEV (reference sequence). The CDR3 covers 15 residues. V lost 5 bases, J lost 5 bases, and 6 bases stayed unmatched. The CDR3 nucleotides read TGTGCCAGCAGTCCGGGACTAGCGCGAAACAATGAGCAGTTCTTC. Its translation is CASSPGLARNNEQFF.

The chain combines TRBV6-1 with TRBJ1-1; D not resolved. Trimming took 7 bases from V and 6 from J, leaving 9 bases between them. Per germline, CDR1 MNHNS and CDR2 SASEGT. The CDR3 has 11 residues. The chain's CDR3 is CASKLLSEAFF. DNA for the CDR3: TGTGCCAGCAAACTACTCTCTGAAGCTTTCTTT.